Listed below are T cell receptor beta chains from one sample, sequenced in a study of glioma-infiltrating T cells after dendritic cell vaccination. Some clones are missing from TCRdb's copy, which holds only in-frame ones; the method was immunoSEQ multiplex PCR. The table shows about 73,000 clones, with almost 85% occurring only once. This specimen consisted of blood, obtained before dendritic cell vaccination. All receptors derive from a human donor with glioblastoma. Both conserved end residues are trimmed from each CDR3.

CDR3 protein,J gene,V gene
ASSQTGTYGYT,TRBJ1-2,TRBV6-4
ASGGSGSYNEQF,TRBJ2-1,TRBV2
AISESTGEGVNTEAF,TRBJ1-1,TRBV10-3
ASSVAGLAGGNTGELF,TRBJ2-2,TRBV25-1
ASSSRQGAGNEQF,TRBJ2-1,TRBV7-9
ATSKDSNYGYT,TRBJ1-2,TRBV15
ASSATKGAYNEQF,TRBJ2-1,TRBV5-6
ASSLGESGSGQETQY,TRBJ2-5,TRBV5-4
ASSLARQGAEGYT,TRBJ1-2,TRBV5-4
ASSRGLAGGVQETQY,TRBJ2-5,TRBV5-6
ATARKEGEVLGAF,TRBJ1-1,TRBV5-1
AISDPRGGYGYT,TRBJ1-2,TRBV10-3
ASMGDYRF,TRBJ2-1,TRBV6-6
ASSRSLGGSGNTIY,TRBJ1-3,TRBV5-1
ASFSGGTNEKLF,TRBJ1-4,TRBV28
ASSIQGNTGELF,TRBJ2-2,TRBV19
ASSSHRENQPQH,TRBJ1-5,TRBV6-1
ASSLVDRGEQF,TRBJ2-1,TRBV7-9
ASSSAGGSPNEQF,TRBJ2-1,TRBV5-1
ASSRGIRGNSNQPQH,TRBJ1-5,TRBV4-1
ASSYWTGQTTGELF,TRBJ2-2,TRBV5-1
AISEKREQPQH,TRBJ1-5,TRBV10-3
ASSSSGGSFPDTQY,TRBJ2-3,TRBV28
ASLWGLITNTGELF,TRBJ2-2,TRBV30
ASSSGRAADEQF,TRBJ2-1,TRBV7-3
ASSLVLAGGPQTQY,TRBJ2-5,TRBV5-6
ASKPTGTSGTNTDTQY,TRBJ2-3,TRBV28
ASSETGTGSSPLH,TRBJ1-6,TRBV6-1
ASSNFGTVGANVLT,TRBJ2-6,TRBV19
ASSRGTAYNEQF,TRBJ2-1,TRBV10-1
ASRGTGVGTEAF,TRBJ1-1,TRBV2
ASRPPGGGGRREEQY,TRBJ2-7,TRBV19
ASSIGQGSYNEQF,TRBJ2-1,TRBV18
ASSFPGARNTEAF,TRBJ1-1,TRBV7-7
ASSGQGNTEAF,TRBJ1-1,TRBV19
ASTGSGGFEKLF,TRBJ1-4,TRBV2
ASSFKLAGVQETQY,TRBJ2-5,TRBV12-1